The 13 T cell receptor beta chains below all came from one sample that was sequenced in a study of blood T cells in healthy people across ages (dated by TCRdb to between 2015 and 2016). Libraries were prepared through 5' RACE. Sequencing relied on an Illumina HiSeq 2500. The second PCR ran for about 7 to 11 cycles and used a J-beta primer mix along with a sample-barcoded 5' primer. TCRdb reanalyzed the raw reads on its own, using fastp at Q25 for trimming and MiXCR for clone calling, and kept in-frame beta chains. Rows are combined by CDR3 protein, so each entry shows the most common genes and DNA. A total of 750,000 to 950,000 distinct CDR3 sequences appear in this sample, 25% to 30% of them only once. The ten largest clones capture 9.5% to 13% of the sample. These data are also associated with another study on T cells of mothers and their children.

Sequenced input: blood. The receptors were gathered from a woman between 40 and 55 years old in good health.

This chain's CDR3 is CSVTGVTGYTF. Written as DNA, the CDR3 is TGCAGCGTTACTGGGGTAACTGGCTACACCTTC. This chain connects TRBV29-1 to TRBJ1-2; unclear D gene. With 5 bases removed from V and 7 bases from J, the gap between germline ends came to 11 bases. This CDR3 contains 11 residues. Germline loops: CDR1 SQVTM, CDR2 ANQGSEA. Together with reference TRBV29-1 and TRBJ1-2, the CDR3 gives the full variable domain: SAVISQKPSRDICQRGTSLTIQCQVDSQVTMMFWYRQQPGQSLTLIATANQGSEATYESGFVIDKFPISRPNLTFSTLTVSNMSPEDSSIYLCSVTGVTGYTFGSGTRLTVV.

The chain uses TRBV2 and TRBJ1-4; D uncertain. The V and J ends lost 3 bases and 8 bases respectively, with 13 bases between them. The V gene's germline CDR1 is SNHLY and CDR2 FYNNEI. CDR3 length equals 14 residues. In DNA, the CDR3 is TGTGCCAGCAGTGACCCCCGGCCCGCGGAAAAACTGTTTTTT. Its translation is CASSDPRPAEKLFF. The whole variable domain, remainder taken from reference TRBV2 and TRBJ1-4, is EPEVTQTPSHQVTQMGQEVILRCVPISNHLYFYWYRQILGQKVEFLVSFYNNEISEKSEIFDDQFSVERPDGSNFTLKIRSTKLEDSAMYFCASSDPRPAEKLFFGSGTQLSVL.

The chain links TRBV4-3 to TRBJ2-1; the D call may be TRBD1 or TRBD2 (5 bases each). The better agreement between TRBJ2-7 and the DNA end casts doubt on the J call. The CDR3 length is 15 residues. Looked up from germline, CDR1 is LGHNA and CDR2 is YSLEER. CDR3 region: CASSQVGVGDYEQYF. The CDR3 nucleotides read TGCGCCAGCAGCCAAGTGGGGGTGGGGGACTACGAGCAGTACTTC.

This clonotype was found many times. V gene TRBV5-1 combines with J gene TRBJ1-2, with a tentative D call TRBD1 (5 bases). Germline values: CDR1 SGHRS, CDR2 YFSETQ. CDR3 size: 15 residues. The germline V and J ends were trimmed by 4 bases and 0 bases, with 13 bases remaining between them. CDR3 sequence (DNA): TGCGCCAGCAGCCCAGGGACGGCGTCTAACTATGGCTACACCTTC. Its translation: CASSPGTASNYGYTF.

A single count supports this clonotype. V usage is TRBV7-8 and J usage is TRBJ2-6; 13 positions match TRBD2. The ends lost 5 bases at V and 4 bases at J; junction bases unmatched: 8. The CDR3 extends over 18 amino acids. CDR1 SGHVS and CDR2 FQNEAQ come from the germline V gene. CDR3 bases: TGTGCCAGCAGCCTGGGACTAGCGGGGAAAATGGGGGCCAACGTCCTGACTTTC. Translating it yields CASSLGLAGKMGANVLTF.

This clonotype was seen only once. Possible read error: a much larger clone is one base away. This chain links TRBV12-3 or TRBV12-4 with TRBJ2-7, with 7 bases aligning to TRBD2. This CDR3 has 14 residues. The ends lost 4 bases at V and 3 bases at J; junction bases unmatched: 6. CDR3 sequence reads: CASSWGGSDYEQYF. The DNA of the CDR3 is TGTGCCAGCAGTTGGGGGGGTTCAGACTACGAGCAGTACTTC.

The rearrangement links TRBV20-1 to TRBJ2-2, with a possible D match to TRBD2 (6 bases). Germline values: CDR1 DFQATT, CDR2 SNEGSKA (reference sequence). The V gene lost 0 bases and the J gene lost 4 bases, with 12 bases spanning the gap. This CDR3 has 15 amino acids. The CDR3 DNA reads TGCAGTGCTAGAGACGGCCGGGGGTCCACCGGGGAGCTGTTTTTT. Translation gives CSARDGRGSTGELFF.

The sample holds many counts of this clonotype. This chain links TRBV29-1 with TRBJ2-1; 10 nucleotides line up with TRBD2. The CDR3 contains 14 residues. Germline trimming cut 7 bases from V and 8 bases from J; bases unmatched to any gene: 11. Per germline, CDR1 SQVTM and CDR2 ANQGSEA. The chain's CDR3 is CSAVTSGARYEQFF. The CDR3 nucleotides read TGCAGCGCTGTAACTAGCGGGGCTCGGTATGAGCAGTTCTTC.

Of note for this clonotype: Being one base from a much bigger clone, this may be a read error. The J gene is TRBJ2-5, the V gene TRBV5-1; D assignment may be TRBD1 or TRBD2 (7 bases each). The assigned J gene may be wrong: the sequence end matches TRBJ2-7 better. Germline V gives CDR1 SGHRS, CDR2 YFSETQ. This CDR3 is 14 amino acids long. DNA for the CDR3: TGCGCCAGCAGCTCAGGGGGGGCACTGGACGAGCAGTACTTC. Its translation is CASSSGGALDEQYF.

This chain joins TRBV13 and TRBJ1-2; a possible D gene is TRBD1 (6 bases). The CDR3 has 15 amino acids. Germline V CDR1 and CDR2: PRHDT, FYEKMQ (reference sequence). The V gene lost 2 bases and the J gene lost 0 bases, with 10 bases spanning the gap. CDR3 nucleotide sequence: TGTGCCAGCAGCTTACGGGGGGCGCCTAACTATGGCTACACCTTC. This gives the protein CASSLRGAPNYGYTF.

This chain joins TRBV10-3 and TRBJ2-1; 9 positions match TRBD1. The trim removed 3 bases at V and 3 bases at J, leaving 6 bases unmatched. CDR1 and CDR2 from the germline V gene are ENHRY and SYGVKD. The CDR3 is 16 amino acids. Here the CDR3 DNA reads TGTGCCATCAGTGATAACGGACAGGGGTTCTACAATGAGCAGTTCTTC. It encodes CAISDNGQGFYNEQFF.

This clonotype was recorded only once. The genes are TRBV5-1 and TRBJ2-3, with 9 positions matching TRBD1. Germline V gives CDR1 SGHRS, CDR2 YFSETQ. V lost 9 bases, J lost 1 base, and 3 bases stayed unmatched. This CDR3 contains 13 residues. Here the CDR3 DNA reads TGCGCCACCGGGGACAGGGGCACAGATACGCAGTATTTT. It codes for CATGDRGTDTQYF.

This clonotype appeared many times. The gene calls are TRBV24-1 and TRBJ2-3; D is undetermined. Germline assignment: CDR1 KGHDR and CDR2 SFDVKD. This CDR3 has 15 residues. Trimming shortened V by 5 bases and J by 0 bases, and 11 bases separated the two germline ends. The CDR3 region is CATSGRQISTDTQYF. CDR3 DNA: TGTGCCACCAGTGGAAGGCAGATTAGCACAGATACGCAGTATTTT.